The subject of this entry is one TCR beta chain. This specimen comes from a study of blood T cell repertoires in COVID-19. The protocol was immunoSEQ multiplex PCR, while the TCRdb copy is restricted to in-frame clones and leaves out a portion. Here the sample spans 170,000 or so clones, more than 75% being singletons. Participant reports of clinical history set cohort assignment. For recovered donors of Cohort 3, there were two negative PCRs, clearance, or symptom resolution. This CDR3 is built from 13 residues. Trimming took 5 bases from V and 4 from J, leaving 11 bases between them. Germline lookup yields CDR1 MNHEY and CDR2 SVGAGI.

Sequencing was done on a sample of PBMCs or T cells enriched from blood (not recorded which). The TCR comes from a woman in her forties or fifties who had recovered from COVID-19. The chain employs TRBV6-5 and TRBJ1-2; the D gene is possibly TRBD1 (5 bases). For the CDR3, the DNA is TGTGCCAGCAGTACCCCAGGGATCTATGGCTACACCTTC. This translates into CASSTPGIYGYTF.